This paragraph reports one TCR beta chain. Antigen specificity is unknown. This entry is derived from a study of T cell repertoires in cytomegalovirus infection. In the study overall: Evidence of both CMV infection and a matching HLA type came from public TCR beta signatures. Overall study results and limits: Clonotype analysis showed dominance of the ex vivo response by HLA-C-restricted CMV-specific TCR beta clonotypes. Cumulated frequencies of public TCR beta families served to identify carriers of CMV plus the relevant HLA.

This CDR3 region has 15 residues. V lost 4 bases and J lost 3; bases outside the gene matches: 3. Germline V gene lookup returns CDR1 MNHEY and CDR2 SVGEGT. TCRdb reprocessed the reads via MiXCR and lists one record per CDR3 protein. This sample carries 380,000 or so distinct CDR3 sequences, about 32% of them seen once, and the ten largest clones take less than 15%. The V call is TRBV6-2 or TRBV6-3, the J call TRBJ2-3, with TRBD1 identical over 11 bases. This TCR came from a human donor in good health (CMV status not recorded). Some clones in this sample may be carry-over from other donors' samples. Specimen: cultured PBMCs, collected from culture after CMV antigen stimulation. The DNA for the CDR3 is TGTGCCAGCAGTTCGGACAGGGGGCATACAGATACGCAGTATTTT. Its translation is CASSSDRGHTDTQYF.